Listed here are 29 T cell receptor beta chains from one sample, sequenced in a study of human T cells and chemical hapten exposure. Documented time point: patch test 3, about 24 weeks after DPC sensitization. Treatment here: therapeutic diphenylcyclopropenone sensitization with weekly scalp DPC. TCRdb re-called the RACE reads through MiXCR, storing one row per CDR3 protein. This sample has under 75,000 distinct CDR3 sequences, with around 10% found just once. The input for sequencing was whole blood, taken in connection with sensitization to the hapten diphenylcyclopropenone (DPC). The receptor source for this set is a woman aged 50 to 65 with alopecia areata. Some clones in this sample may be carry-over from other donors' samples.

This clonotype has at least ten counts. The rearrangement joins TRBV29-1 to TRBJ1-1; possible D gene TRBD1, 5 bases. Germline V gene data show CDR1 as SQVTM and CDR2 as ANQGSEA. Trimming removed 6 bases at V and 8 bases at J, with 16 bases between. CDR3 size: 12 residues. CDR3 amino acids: CSVRQSLGEAFF. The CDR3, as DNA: TGCAGCGTGCGACAGAGCCTTGGGGAAGCTTTCTTT.

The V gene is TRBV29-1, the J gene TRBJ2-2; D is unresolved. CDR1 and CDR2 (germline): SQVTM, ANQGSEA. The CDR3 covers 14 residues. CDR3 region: CSARHGPNTGELFF. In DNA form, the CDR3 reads TGCAGTGCCCGCCACGGGCCTAACACCGGGGAGCTGTTTTTT.

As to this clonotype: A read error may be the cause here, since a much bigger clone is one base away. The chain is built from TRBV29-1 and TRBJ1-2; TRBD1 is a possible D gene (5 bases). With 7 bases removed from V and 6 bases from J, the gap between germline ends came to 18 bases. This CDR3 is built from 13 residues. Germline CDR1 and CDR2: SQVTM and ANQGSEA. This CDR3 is CSDKVYRGDGYTF. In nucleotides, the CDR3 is TGCAGCGACAAGGTCTACAGAGGGGATGGCTACACCTTC.

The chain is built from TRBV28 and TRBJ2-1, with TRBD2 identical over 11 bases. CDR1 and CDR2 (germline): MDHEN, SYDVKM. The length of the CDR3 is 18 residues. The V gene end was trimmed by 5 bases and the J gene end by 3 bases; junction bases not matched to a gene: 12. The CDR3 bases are TGTGCCAGCAGTAGTACTAGCGGGAGAACTGCGGTCTACAATGAGCAGTTCTTC. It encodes CASSSTSGRTAVYNEQFF.

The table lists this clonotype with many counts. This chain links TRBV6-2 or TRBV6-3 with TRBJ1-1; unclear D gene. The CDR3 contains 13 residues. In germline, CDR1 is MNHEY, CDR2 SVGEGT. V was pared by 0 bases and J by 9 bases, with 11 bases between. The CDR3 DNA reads TGTGCCAGCAGTTACTCGAGGCAGGCTAAAGCTTTCTTT. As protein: CASSYSRQAKAFF.

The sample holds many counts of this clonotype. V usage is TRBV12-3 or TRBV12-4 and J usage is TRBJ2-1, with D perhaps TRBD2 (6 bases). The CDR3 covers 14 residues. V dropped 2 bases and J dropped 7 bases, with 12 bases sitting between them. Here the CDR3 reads CASSLSGGINEQFF. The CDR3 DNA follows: TGTGCCAGCAGTTTAAGCGGCGGGATTAATGAGCAGTTCTTC.

The CDR3 region is CASSPSRRPHKNAFF. The CDR3, as DNA: TGTGCCAGTAGTCCCAGTAGAAGGCCTCATAAGAACGCTTTCTTT. The chain couples TRBV19 to TRBJ1-1; D is undetermined. Germline V gives CDR1 LNHDA, CDR2 SQIVND (reference sequence). Trimming shortened V by 5 bases and J by 11 bases, and 24 bases separated the two germline ends. CDR3 length equals 15 residues.

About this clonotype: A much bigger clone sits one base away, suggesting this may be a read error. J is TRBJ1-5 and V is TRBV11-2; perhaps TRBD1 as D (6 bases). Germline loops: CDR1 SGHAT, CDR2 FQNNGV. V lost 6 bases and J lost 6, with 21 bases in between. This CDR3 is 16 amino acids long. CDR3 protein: CASSPRRDMQSQPQHF. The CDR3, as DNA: TGTGCCAGCAGTCCTCGCCGGGACATGCAGAGTCAGCCCCAGCATTTT.

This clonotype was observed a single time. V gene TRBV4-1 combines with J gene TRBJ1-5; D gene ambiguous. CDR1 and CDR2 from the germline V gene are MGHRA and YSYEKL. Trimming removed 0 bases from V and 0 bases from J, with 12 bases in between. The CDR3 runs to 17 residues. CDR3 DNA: TGCGCCAGCAGCCAAGATGGTTCTTTGTATAGCAATCAGCCCCAGCATTTT. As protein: CASSQDGSLYSNQPQHF.

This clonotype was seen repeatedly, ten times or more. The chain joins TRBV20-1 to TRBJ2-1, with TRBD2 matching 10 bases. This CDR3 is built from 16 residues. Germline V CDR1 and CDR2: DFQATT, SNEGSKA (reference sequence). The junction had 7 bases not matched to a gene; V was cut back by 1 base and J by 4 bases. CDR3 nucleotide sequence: TGCAGTGCTAGAGGGGAACTAGCGGGGACATACAATGAGCAGTTCTTC. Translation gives CSARGELAGTYNEQFF.

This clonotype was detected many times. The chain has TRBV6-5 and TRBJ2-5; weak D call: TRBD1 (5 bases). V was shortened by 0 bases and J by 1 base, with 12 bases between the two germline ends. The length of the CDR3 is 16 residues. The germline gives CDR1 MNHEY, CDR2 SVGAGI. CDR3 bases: TGTGCCAGCAGTTACTCGAGACAGAACACCCAAGAGACCCAGTACTTC. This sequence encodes CASSYSRQNTQETQYF.

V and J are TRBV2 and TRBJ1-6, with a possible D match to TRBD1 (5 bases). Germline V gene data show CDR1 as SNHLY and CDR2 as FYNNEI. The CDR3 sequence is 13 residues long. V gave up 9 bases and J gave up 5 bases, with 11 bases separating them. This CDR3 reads CARKQAHNSPLHF. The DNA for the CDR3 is TGTGCCAGAAAACAGGCACATAATTCACCCCTCCACTTT.

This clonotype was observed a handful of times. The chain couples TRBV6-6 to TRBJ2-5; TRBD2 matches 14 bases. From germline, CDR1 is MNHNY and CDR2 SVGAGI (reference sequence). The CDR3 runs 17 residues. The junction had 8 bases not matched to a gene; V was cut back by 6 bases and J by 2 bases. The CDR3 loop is CASSLGGLAGAQETQYF. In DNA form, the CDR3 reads TGTGCCAGCAGCCTGGGGGGACTAGCGGGGGCACAAGAGACCCAGTACTTC.

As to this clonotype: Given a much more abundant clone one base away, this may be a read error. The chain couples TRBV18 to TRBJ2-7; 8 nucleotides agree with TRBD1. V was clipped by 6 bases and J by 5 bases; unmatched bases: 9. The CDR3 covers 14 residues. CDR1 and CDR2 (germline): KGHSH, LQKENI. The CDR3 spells CASSSHQGADEQYF. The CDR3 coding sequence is TGTGCCAGCTCGTCCCACCAGGGGGCCGACGAGCAGTACTTC. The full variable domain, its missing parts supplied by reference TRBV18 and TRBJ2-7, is NAGVMQNPRHLVRRRGQEARLRCSPMKGHSHVYWYRQLPEEGLKFMVYLQKENIIDESGMPKERFSAEFPKEGPSILRIQQVVRGDSAAYFCASSSHQGADEQYFGPGTRLTVT.

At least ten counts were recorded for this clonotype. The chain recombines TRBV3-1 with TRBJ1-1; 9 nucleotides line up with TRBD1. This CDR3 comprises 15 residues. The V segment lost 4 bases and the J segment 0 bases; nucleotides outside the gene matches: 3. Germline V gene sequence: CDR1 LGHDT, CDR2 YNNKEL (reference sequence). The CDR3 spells CASSLYRGLNTEAFF. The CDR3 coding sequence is TGTGCCAGCAGCCTTTACAGGGGGCTGAACACTGAAGCTTTCTTT. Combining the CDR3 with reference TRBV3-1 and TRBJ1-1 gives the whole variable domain DTAVSQTPKYLVTQMGNDKSIKCEQNLGHDTMYWYKQDSKKFLKIMFSYNNKELIINETVPNRFSPKSPDKAHLNLHINSLELGDSAVYFCASSLYRGLNTEAFFGQGTRLTVV.

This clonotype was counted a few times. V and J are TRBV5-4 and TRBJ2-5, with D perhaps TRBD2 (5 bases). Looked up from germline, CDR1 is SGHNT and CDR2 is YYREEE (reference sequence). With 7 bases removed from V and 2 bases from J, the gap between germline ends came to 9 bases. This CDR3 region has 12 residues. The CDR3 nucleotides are TGTGCCAGCGGCGGGTCGCAAGAGACCCAGTACTTC. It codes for CASGGSQETQYF.

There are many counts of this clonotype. CDR3 nucleotide sequence: TGTGCCATCAGGGAGCGATTACAGGGGAACACTGAAGCTTTCTTT. Protein: CAIRERLQGNTEAFF. The chain is built from TRBV10-3 and TRBJ1-1; TRBD1 is a possible D gene (6 bases). The CDR3 spans 15 residues. Trimming pared 6 bases from V and 1 base from J, leaving 15 bases between. Looked up from germline, CDR1 is ENHRY and CDR2 is SYGVKD.

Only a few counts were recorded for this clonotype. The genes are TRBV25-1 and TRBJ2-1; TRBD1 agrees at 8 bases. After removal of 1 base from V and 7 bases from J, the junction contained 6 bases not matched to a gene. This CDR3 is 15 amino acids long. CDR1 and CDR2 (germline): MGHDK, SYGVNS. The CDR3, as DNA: TGTGCCAGCAGTGAATCCGGCAGGGGGCGGAATGAGCAGTTCTTC. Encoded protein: CASSESGRGRNEQFF.

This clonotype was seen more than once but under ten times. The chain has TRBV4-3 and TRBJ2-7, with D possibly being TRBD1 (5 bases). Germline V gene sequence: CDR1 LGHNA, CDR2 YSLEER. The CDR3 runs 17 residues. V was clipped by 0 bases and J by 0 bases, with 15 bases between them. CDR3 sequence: CASSQDRGGLSSYEQYF. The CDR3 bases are TGCGCCAGCAGCCAAGATAGGGGCGGATTAAGCTCCTACGAGCAGTACTTC.

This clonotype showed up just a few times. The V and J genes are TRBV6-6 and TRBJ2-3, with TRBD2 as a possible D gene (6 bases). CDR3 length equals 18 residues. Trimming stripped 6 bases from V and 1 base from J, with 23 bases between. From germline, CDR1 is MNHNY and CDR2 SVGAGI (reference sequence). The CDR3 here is CASSRLALGLMGTDTQYF. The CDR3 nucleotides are TGTGCCAGCAGCCGCCTAGCGCTTGGGCTGATGGGCACAGATACGCAGTATTTT.

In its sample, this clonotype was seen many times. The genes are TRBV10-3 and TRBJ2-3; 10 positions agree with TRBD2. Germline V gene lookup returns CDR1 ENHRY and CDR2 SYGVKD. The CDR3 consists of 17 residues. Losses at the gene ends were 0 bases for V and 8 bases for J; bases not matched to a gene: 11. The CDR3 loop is CAISESLAGASPSTQYF. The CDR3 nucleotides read TGTGCCATCAGTGAGTCGCTAGCGGGAGCGTCCCCTAGTACGCAGTATTTT.

The CDR3 loop is CASSEAHLAGVYEQYF. CDR3 sequence (DNA): TGTGCCAGCAGTGAAGCTCACCTAGCGGGAGTGTACGAGCAGTACTTC. The chain uses TRBV6-1 and TRBJ2-7, with TRBD2 identical over 10 bases. This CDR3 has 16 residues. Germline V gene data show CDR1 as MNHNS and CDR2 as SASEGT. Unmatched junction bases numbered 6, after V lost 0 bases and J lost 4 bases.

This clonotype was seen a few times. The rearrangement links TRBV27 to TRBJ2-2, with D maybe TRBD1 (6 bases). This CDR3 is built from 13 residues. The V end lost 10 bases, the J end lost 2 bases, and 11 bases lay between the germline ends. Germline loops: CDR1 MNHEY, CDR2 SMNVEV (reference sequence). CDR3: CATAGTNTGELFF. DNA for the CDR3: TGTGCCACCGCCGGGACAAACACCGGGGAGCTGTTTTTT.

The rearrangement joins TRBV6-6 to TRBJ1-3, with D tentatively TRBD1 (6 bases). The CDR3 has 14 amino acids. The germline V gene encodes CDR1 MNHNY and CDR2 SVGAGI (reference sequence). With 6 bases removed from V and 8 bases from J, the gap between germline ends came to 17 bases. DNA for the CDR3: TGTGCCAGCAGCCCCAGGGGCGGTTCGGACACCATATATTTT. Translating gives CASSPRGGSDTIYF.

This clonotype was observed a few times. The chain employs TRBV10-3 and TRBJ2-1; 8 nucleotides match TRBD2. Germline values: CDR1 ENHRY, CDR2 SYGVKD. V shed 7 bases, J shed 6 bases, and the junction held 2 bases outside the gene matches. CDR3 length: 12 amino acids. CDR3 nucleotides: TGTGCCATCACGGGGGGGTCCAATGAGCAGTTCTTC. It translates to CAITGGSNEQFF.

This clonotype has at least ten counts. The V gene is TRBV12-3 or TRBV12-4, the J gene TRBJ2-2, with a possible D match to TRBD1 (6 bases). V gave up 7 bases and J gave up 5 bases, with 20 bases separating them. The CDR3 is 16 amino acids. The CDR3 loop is CASTRGWQRKTGELFF. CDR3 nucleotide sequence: TGTGCCAGCACTAGGGGGTGGCAGCGTAAAACCGGGGAGCTGTTTTTT.

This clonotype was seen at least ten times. The CDR3 region is CASSQNAGEKLFF. The CDR3 DNA reads as TGCGCCAGCAGTCAAAATGCGGGTGAAAAACTGTTTTTT. The chain couples TRBV4-1 to TRBJ1-4; D is uncertain. The V end lost 6 bases, the J end lost 7 bases, and 12 bases lay between the germline ends. Germline V gene sequence: CDR1 MGHRA, CDR2 YSYEKL. The CDR3 extends over 13 amino acids.

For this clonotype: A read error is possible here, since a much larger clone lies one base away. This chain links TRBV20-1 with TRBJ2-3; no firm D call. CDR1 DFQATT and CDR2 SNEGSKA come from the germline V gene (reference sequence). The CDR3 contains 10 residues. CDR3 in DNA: TGCAGTGCCGGCCAAGATACGCCGTATTTT. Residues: CSAGQDTPYF.

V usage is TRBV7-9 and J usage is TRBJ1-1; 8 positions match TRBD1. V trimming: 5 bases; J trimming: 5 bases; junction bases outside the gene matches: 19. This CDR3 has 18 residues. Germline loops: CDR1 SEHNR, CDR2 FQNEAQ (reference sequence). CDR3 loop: CASSTIIQGDLKRTEAFF. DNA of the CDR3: TGTGCCAGCAGCACGATTATACAGGGGGACCTCAAGAGGACTGAAGCTTTCTTT.